The next 27 T cell receptor beta chains were all read from a single sample in a study of T cells in Graves' hyperthyroidism and ophthalmopathy. The TCR beta CDR3 regions underwent amplification using RNA transcripts as the source. Initially, a first-round RT-PCR of the TCR CDR3 employed the HTBI primer set. Each CDR3 protein is one row after TCRdb ran MiXCR on the multiplex PCR reads. The sample includes hundreds of thousands of distinct CDR3 sequences, approximately 44% of them seen just once. The sequencing sample was made of peripheral blood or thyroid tissue (not recorded which). The receptor set was obtained from a woman aged 18-29 years with Graves' hyperthyroidism.

Here the CDR3 DNA reads TGTGCCAGCAGCGCAGGGATTGGATATAATTCACCCCTCCACTTT. It specifies CASSAGIGYNSPLHF. The rearrangement links TRBV7-6 to TRBJ1-6, with D perhaps TRBD1 (5 bases). The germline V gene encodes CDR1 SGHVS and CDR2 FNYEAQ. The CDR3 consists of 15 residues. The ends were cut back, 5 bases at V and 4 bases at J, with 12 bases in the middle.

This clonotype was found once. The chain uses TRBV6-1 and TRBJ1-3, with unresolved D. Trimming took 10 bases from V and 2 from J, leaving 15 bases between them. The CDR3 contains 14 residues. Germline V gene data show CDR1 as MNHNS and CDR2 as SASEGT. The chain's CDR3 is CATHPGITGNTIYF. DNA for the CDR3: TGTGCCACCCACCCCGGGATCACTGGAAACACCATATATTTT.

The chain uses TRBV2 and TRBJ1-5, with unresolved D. The CDR3 is 13 residues long. In germline, CDR1 is SNHLY, CDR2 FYNNEI. The V end was cut by 6 bases, the J end by 0 bases, with 6 bases between. As DNA, the CDR3 is TGTGCCAGCAGACGATATAGCAATCAGCCCCAGCATTTT. Its protein product is CASRRYSNQPQHF.

This clonotype has just a few counts. The chain links TRBV19 to TRBJ1-1, with D maybe TRBD1 (6 bases). Per the germline V gene, CDR1 is LNHDA and CDR2 is SQIVND (reference sequence). The CDR3 covers 12 residues. Trimming removed 10 bases at V and 4 bases at J, with 13 bases between. CDR3 protein: CATLGGGTEAFF. The DNA for the CDR3 is TGTGCCACCCTTGGAGGGGGCACTGAAGCTTTCTTT.

A word on this clonotype: This could be a read error, since a much larger clone is one nucleotide away. V is TRBV6-1 and J is TRBJ2-7; tentatively, D is TRBD1 (6 bases). CDR1 is MNHNS, CDR2 SASEGT, per germline. Trimming took off 8 bases at V and 0 bases at J, with 11 bases between the two ends. The CDR3 has 13 residues. The DNA of the CDR3 is TGTGCCAGCGGGCAGGGGCCCTCCTACGAGCAGTACTTC. Its translation is CASGQGPSYEQYF.

This clonotype has a handful of counts. The genes are TRBV9 and TRBJ1-5; D is perhaps TRBD1 (5 bases). CDR3 length equals 14 residues. Per germline, CDR1 SGDLS and CDR2 YYNGEE. Deletions cut 4 bases from V and 5 bases from J, with 13 bases between. The CDR3, as DNA: TGTGCCAGCAGCCCGCAGGGCTTCGATCAGCCCCAGCATTTT. It encodes CASSPQGFDQPQHF.

This chain connects TRBV14 to TRBJ2-5, with TRBD2 matching over 8 bases. Germline trimming cut 4 bases from V and 4 bases from J; bases unmatched to any gene: 8. The CDR3 extends over 15 amino acids. Looked up from germline, CDR1 is SGHDN and CDR2 is FVKESK. The CDR3 region has the DNA TGTGCCAGCAGCCCTTCAGGGACTAGACGAGAGACCCAGTACTTC. It is translated as CASSPSGTRRETQYF.

V is TRBV19 and J is TRBJ2-2; 8 bases are a match to TRBD1. The CDR3 extends over 13 amino acids. V lost 5 bases to trimming and J lost 9 bases; unmatched junction nucleotides: 5. CDR1 LNHDA and CDR2 SQIVND come from the germline V gene (reference sequence). In DNA form, the CDR3 reads TGTGCCAGTAGTTCCAGGGGGCACCGGGAGCTGTTTTTT. Protein sequence: CASSSRGHRELFF.

This clonotype was seen repeatedly, ten times or more. This chain joins TRBV29-1 and TRBJ1-3; possible D gene TRBD1, 5 bases. Germline V gene sequence: CDR1 SQVTM, CDR2 ANQGSEA. The CDR3 consists of 13 residues. Trimming removed 6 bases from V and 3 bases from J, with 12 bases in between. CDR3 sequence (DNA): TGCAGCGTAGTTGACAGCCTTGGAAACACCATATATTTT. This codes for CSVVDSLGNTIYF.

The genes are TRBV7-9 and TRBJ1-1; weak D call: TRBD1 (6 bases). CDR3 length equals 15 residues. Germline V gene data show CDR1 as SEHNR and CDR2 as FQNEAQ (reference sequence). Trimming stripped 5 bases from V and 7 bases from J, with 20 bases between. CDR3 coding DNA: TGTGCCAGCAGCGGTGGGATGACGAGGGGGATTGAAGCTTTCTTT. Protein sequence: CASSGGMTRGIEAFF.

This clonotype was detected ten times or more. V is TRBV7-6 and J is TRBJ1-4, with D tentatively TRBD1 (5 bases). The CDR3 has 12 residues. The V gene lost 10 bases and the J gene lost 10 bases, with 16 bases spanning the gap. The germline CDR1 and CDR2 sequences are SGHVS and FNYEAQ. For the CDR3, the DNA is TGTGCCACCACCAAGGTGGGGGGAAAACTGTTTTTT. Its protein is CATTKVGGKLFF.

The gene calls are TRBV20-1 and TRBJ1-1; D remains ambiguous. The CDR3 is made up of 18 amino acids. Deletions cut 2 bases from V and 4 bases from J, with 26 bases between. Germline V lookup: CDR1 DFQATT, CDR2 SNEGSKA (reference sequence). As DNA, the CDR3 is TGCAGTGCTAGACCTAGATCCAACCTCAGGACGGTTAGCACTGAAGCTTTCTTT. This codes for CSARPRSNLRTVSTEAFF.

V usage is TRBV14 and J usage is TRBJ2-7; 13 bases agree with TRBD2. Germline loops: CDR1 SGHDN, CDR2 FVKESK. The ends lost 6 bases at V and 6 bases at J; junction bases unmatched: 2. The CDR3 runs 13 residues. The CDR3 DNA reads as TGTGCCAGCAGTCGGACTAGCGGGAGCGAGCAGTACTTC. Protein sequence: CASSRTSGSEQYF.

With respect to this clonotype: Given the absence of the conserved phenylalanine or tryptophan at the CDR3 end, a read error is likely. The DNA is omitted, as the CDR3 cannot be located on it reliably, and the CDR3 follows TCRdb's listing. The rearrangement uses TRBV19 and TRBJ1-6; the table names TRBD1, a call not compared with the DNA. The germline CDR1 and CDR2 sequences are LNHDA and SQIVND (reference sequence). Both ends counted, the CDR3 spans 12 residues. CDR3 amino acids: CASSSWDRGLQY.

The table lists this clonotype with many counts. CDR3 region: CASGLGQETQYF. The CDR3 region has the DNA TGTGCTAGTGGTTTGGGTCAAGAGACCCAGTACTTC. The J gene is TRBJ2-5, the V gene TRBV12-5, with unresolved D. Trimming pared 1 base from V and 2 bases from J, leaving 2 bases between. CDR1 is LGHNT, CDR2 FRNRAP, per germline. This CDR3 spans 12 amino acids. The full variable domain, in which reference TRBV12-5 and TRBJ2-5 provide the parts outside the CDR3, is DARVTQTPRHKVTEMGQEVTMRCQPILGHNTVFWYRQTMMQGLELLAYFRNRAPLDDSGMPKDRFSAEMPDATLATLKIQPSEPRDSAVYFCASGLGQETQYFGPGTRLLVL.

V is TRBV6-2 or TRBV6-3 and J is TRBJ2-2; 9 nucleotides agree with TRBD2. Germline V lookup: CDR1 MNHEY, CDR2 SVGEGT. V was clipped by 2 bases and J by 4 bases; unmatched bases: 8. The length of the CDR3 is 17 residues. The CDR3 loop is CASSYPLGGRATGELFF. The CDR3 nucleotides are TGTGCCAGCAGTTACCCCCTTGGCGGGAGGGCCACCGGGGAGCTGTTTTTT.

This clonotype occurred a few times. The genes are TRBV20-1 and TRBJ2-7, with 13 bases matching TRBD2. V dropped 6 bases and J dropped 3; count of bases not matched to a gene: 8. The length of the CDR3 is 15 residues. CDR1 and CDR2 (germline): DFQATT, SNEGSKA (reference sequence). The CDR3 DNA follows: TGCAGTGCGGAACCGGGACTAGCGGGACTCTACGAGCAGTACTTC. It translates to CSAEPGLAGLYEQYF.

This clonotype appeared a few times. The gene calls are TRBV2 and TRBJ1-5; D perhaps matches TRBD1 (5 bases). Trimming stripped 5 bases from V and 7 bases from J, with 15 bases between. Germline CDR1 SNHLY, CDR2 FYNNEI. CDR3 length: 14 amino acids. CDR3 sequence reads: CASSLSGARQPQHF. The CDR3 coding sequence is TGTGCCAGCAGTTTATCTGGGGCAAGACAGCCCCAGCATTTT.

This clonotype occurred many times. One junction end disagrees with the germline gene, perhaps due to a read error. The chain couples TRBV10-3 to TRBJ2-6, with D possibly being TRBD2 (5 bases). Looked up from germline, CDR1 is ENHRY and CDR2 is SYGVKD. This CDR3 has 16 amino acids. The CDR3 nucleotides are TGTGCCAGCAGTGACTCACCGGGGTCTGGGGCCAACGTCCTGACTTTC. This translates into CASSDSPGSGANVLTF.

The chain uses TRBV29-1 and TRBJ1-6; D is undetermined. Germline V gene sequence: CDR1 SQVTM, CDR2 ANQGSEA. Trimming stripped 8 bases from V and 2 bases from J, with 10 bases between. This CDR3 comprises 13 residues. The CDR3: CSSTTPYNSPLHF. The DNA for the CDR3 is TGCAGCAGTACGACGCCCTATAATTCACCCCTCCACTTT.

This clonotype was counted at least ten times. The J gene is TRBJ2-7, the V gene TRBV10-3; D uncertain. The CDR3 totals 12 residues. Germline-derived CDR1 and CDR2 are ENHRY and SYGVKD. V dropped 0 bases and J dropped 6 bases, with 6 bases sitting between them. The CDR3: CAISESWFEQYF. CDR3 nucleotides: TGTGCCATCAGTGAGTCGTGGTTCGAGCAGTACTTC.

The V and J genes are TRBV7-9 and TRBJ1-2; D ambiguous. This CDR3 spans 16 amino acids. CDR1 and CDR2 from the germline V gene are SEHNR and FQNEAQ (reference sequence). Trimming pared 1 base from V and 3 bases from J, leaving 15 bases between. The CDR3 DNA reads TGTGCCAGCAGCTTAGTTGGGTCCGGATCACACTATGGCTACACCTTC. Its protein product is CASSLVGSGSHYGYTF.

J is TRBJ1-5 and V is TRBV24-1; D call uncertain. There are 11 residues in the CDR3. CDR1 KGHDR and CDR2 SFDVKD come from the germline V gene. Trimming removed 6 bases from V and 7 bases from J, with 6 bases in between. The DNA for the CDR3 is TGTGCCACCAGTACACACCAGCCCCAGCATTTT. Translation: CATSTHQPQHF.

There are a few counts of this clonotype. The chain recombines TRBV7-9 with TRBJ1-2; D is uncertain. CDR3 length: 14 residues. Per the germline V gene, CDR1 is SEHNR and CDR2 is FQNEAQ (reference sequence). V lost 5 bases and J 4 bases, leaving 14 bases between the germline ends. CDR3 sequence: CASSQGAGSYGYTF. The DNA for the CDR3 is TGTGCCAGCAGCCAAGGTGCGGGGTCCTATGGCTACACCTTC.

This clonotype was picked up many times. The chain uses TRBV13 and TRBJ1-6, with D uncertain. Trimming left V 1 base short and J 7 bases short, with 14 bases between. Germline CDR1 reads PRHDT; CDR2 reads FYEKMQ (reference sequence). This CDR3 is built from 16 residues. The CDR3 DNA follows: TGTGCCAGCAGCTTAGCCCTAGCGGGTCGGAATTCACCCCTCCACTTT. This encodes CASSLALAGRNSPLHF.

The CDR3 loop is CASSLEVTELYGYTF. CDR3 DNA sequence: TGCGCCAGCAGCTTGGAGGTTACGGAGCTTTATGGCTACACCTTC. The V and J genes are TRBV5-1 and TRBJ1-2; D call uncertain. V lost 0 bases, J lost 5 bases, and 14 bases lay in between. Germline loops: CDR1 SGHRS, CDR2 YFSETQ. This CDR3 has 15 residues.

The CDR3 region has the DNA TGTGCCAGCAGTGCAAGGGGGGACTATGGCTACACCTTC. This gives the protein CASSARGDYGYTF. This chain joins TRBV2 and TRBJ1-2; TRBD1 might be the D (6 bases). V lost 4 bases, J lost 3 bases, and 9 bases lay in between. This CDR3 has 13 amino acids. In germline, CDR1 is SNHLY, CDR2 FYNNEI.